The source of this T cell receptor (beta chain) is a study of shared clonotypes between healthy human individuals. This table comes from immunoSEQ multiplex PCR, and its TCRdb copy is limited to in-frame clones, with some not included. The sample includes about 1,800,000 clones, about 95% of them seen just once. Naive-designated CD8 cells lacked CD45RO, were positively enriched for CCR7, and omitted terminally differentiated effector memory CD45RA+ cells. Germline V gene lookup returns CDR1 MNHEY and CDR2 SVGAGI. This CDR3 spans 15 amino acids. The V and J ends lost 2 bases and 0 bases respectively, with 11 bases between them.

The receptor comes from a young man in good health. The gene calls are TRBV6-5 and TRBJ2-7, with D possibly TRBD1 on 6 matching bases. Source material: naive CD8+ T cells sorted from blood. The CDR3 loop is CASSYLWGPSYEQYF. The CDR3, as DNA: TGTGCCAGCAGTTACCTTTGGGGGCCCTCCTACGAGCAGTACTTC.